This TCR beta chain stems from a study of cytomegalovirus exposure and HLA in healthy donors. This clone has ten or more counts. Amplification used 60 Vbeta primers and 13 Jbeta primers. The data were produced by immunoSEQ multiplex PCR, yet TCRdb's version contains in-frame clones alone and is incomplete. Here the sample spans approximately 81,000 clones, 74% being singletons. V shed 8 bases and J 4 bases; nucleotides not matched to a gene: 11. From germline, CDR1 is SNHLY and CDR2 FYNNEI. CDR3 size: 14 residues. The J gene is TRBJ2-7, the V gene TRBV2, with 7 bases identical to TRBD1. The sequence derives from a woman aged 45-65 years in good health and CMV-seropositive. The sample comprised PBMCs. CDR3 DNA: TGTGCCAGCCGCGGACAGGCTGGATGGTACGAGCAGTACTTC. Translated, it gives CASRGQAGWYEQYF.